Shown below are 10 T cell receptor beta chains from a single sample sequenced in a study of CDR3 diversity in severe acne. A single record per CDR3 protein comes from TCRdb applying MiXCR to the PCR reads. The sample includes tens of thousands of distinct CDR3 sequences, approximately 49% of them seen just once. Sample: blood. The receptor source for this set is a male donor with severe acne vulgaris.

There are a few counts of this clonotype. The rearrangement links TRBV4-3 to TRBJ1-1; D may be TRBD1 (6 bases). Germline assignment: CDR1 LGHNA and CDR2 YSLEER. The V end was cut by 3 bases, the J end by 4 bases, with 12 bases between. The CDR3 covers 14 residues. CDR3 bases: TGCGCCAGCAGCCAGAACAGGGTGGGCACTGAAGCTTTCTTT. Its translation is CASSQNRVGTEAFF.

A few counts support this clonotype. The genes are TRBV7-2 and TRBJ2-5, with TRBD2 matching 11 bases. V shed 3 bases, J shed 4 bases, and the junction held 7 bases outside the gene matches. The CDR3 consists of 16 residues. CDR1 and CDR2 (germline): SGHTA, FQGNSA. CDR3 sequence reads: CASSFSGGARGETQYF. The CDR3 coding sequence is TGTGCCAGCAGCTTTAGCGGGGGGGCCCGAGGAGAGACCCAGTACTTC. Drawing the rest from reference TRBV7-2 and TRBJ2-5, the complete variable domain is GAGVSQSPSNKVTEKGKDVELRCDPISGHTALYWYRQSLGQGLEFLIYFQGNSAPDKSGLPSDRFSAERTGGSVSTLTIQRTQQEDSAVYLCASSFSGGARGETQYFGPGTRLLVL.

Notes on this clonotype: An end of the junction does not agree with germline; a read error may underlie this. The chain uses TRBV29-1 and TRBJ1-2; no clear D. The CDR3 has 13 amino acids. The germline V gene encodes CDR1 SQVTM and CDR2 ANQGSEA. As DNA, the CDR3 is TGCAGCGTTGAAGATCTTCGGCAGGATGGCTGCACCTTC. Its translation: CSVEDLRQDGCTF.

In its sample, this clonotype is medium-sized. The chain uses TRBV20-1 and TRBJ2-3; D unresolved. Germline V gene lookup returns CDR1 DFQATT and CDR2 SNEGSKA (reference sequence). The CDR3 has 15 amino acids. V lost 3 bases to trimming and J lost 0 bases, with 13 bases between them. This CDR3 is CSARPLVGSTDTQYF. The CDR3 DNA reads as TGCAGTGCTAGGCCCCTAGTCGGGAGCACAGATACGCAGTATTTT.

This clonotype was picked up many times. The J gene is TRBJ2-6, the V gene TRBV25-1; the D is unclear. The CDR3 has 15 residues. Germline V CDR1 and CDR2: MGHDK, SYGVNS. With 1 base removed from V and 4 bases from J, the gap between germline ends came to 8 bases. The CDR3 sequence is CASSELAAGANVLTF. The DNA of the CDR3 is TGTGCCAGCAGTGAATTGGCAGCCGGGGCCAACGTCCTGACTTTC.

The chain links TRBV20-1 to TRBJ1-2; TRBD1 matches at 8 bases. The CDR3 is 15 amino acids. V dropped 1 base and J dropped 12; count of bases not matched to a gene: 16. Germline-derived CDR1 and CDR2 are DFQATT and SNEGSKA (reference sequence). The CDR3 is CSARALTGVNLSNTF. As DNA, the CDR3 is TGCAGTGCTAGAGCCCTGACAGGGGTGAATCTTTCGAACACCTTC.

The sample holds many counts of this clonotype. The V call is TRBV7-6, the J call TRBJ2-1; 9 nucleotides line up with TRBD2. This CDR3 is 15 amino acids long. J lost 6 bases, V lost 1 base, and 4 bases had no gene match. Per germline, CDR1 SGHVS and CDR2 FNYEAQ. The CDR3 nucleotides are TGTGCCAGCAGCTTAGAGCCTAGCGGGGTCAATGAGCAGTTCTTC. Its translation: CASSLEPSGVNEQFF.

This clonotype was seen ten or more times. The chain carries TRBV25-1 and TRBJ1-2, with no clear D. The CDR3 is 13 amino acids. The V end was cut by 6 bases, the J end by 8 bases, with 16 bases between. CDR1 and CDR2 from the germline V gene are MGHDK and SYGVNS. The CDR3 DNA reads TGTGCCAGCAGCTTGGGAGGGAGAGGCGGCTACACCTTC. Protein sequence: CASSLGGRGGYTF.

This clonotype was counted only a few times. This chain uses TRBV9 with TRBJ1-3; 7 bases map to TRBD1. The junction had 5 bases not matched to a gene; V was cut back by 5 bases and J by 3 bases. The CDR3 spans 14 residues. The germline V gene has CDR1 SGDLS and CDR2 YYNGEE. The CDR3 bases are TGTGCCAGCAGTACAGGGGACATTGGAAACACCATATATTTT. Its translation: CASSTGDIGNTIYF.

The rearrangement links TRBV6-5 to TRBJ1-3, with a possible D match to TRBD1 (5 bases). V was trimmed by 5 bases and J by 6 bases, leaving 17 bases between them. The CDR3 contains 15 residues. Germline CDR1 MNHEY, CDR2 SVGAGI. Written as DNA, the CDR3 is TGTGCCAGCAGTACCCTCGGGAAGGGGTCAAACACCATATATTTT. Translating it yields CASSTLGKGSNTIYF.